This TCR beta chain comes out of a study of blood T cell repertoires in COVID-19. The overall study: T cells, B-cell-depleted T cells, or PBMCs provided the cDNA or gDNA that served as material.

Germline CDR1 reads SNHLY; CDR2 reads FYNNEI. Deletions cut 8 bases from V and 4 bases from J, with 14 bases between. The length of the CDR3 is 13 residues. Grouping used clinical history reported by participants in a survey and questionnaire. Sequenced by immunoSEQ multiplex PCR; TCRdb stores in-frame clones only, minus some. This table holds roughly 340,000 clones, 80% to 90% found once. This receptor was identified in a man aged 18 to 35 who had recovered from COVID-19. Material for sequencing was PBMCs or T cells enriched from blood (not recorded which). The V and J genes are TRBV2 and TRBJ1-2; TRBD1 is a possible D gene (5 bases). CDR3 sequence: CASGYRRIYGYTF. The CDR3 bases are TGTGCCAGCGGATACAGGAGAATCTATGGCTACACCTTC. The variable domain in full, completed from reference TRBV2 and TRBJ1-2, reads EPEVTQTPSHQVTQMGQEVILRCVPISNHLYFYWYRQILGQKVEFLVSFYNNEISEKSEIFDDQFSVERPDGSNFTLKIRSTKLEDSAMYFCASGYRRIYGYTFGSGTRLTVV.